This T cell receptor (beta chain) emerged from a study of cytotoxic CD8 clonotypes in ibrutinib-treated CLL (dated by TCRdb to the early 2020s). Background on the whole study: The cohort was composed of 11 relapsed/refractory and about 15 treatment-naive patients; IGHV unmutated status was identified in some 17 patients. Every sample from remission and from progressive disease was obtained while the patients were still on ibrutinib. Of the approximately 87 people in the trial, about 27 had longitudinal samples available. Response samples were obtained after a median of approximately eleven months of treatment, with a range of about 6 to 36 months. Partial responses were observed in 24 patients and complete responses in 2; after a median follow-up of 68 months, remission was maintained in 14 patients and progression was observed in approximately 12. Samples averaged around 280,000 productive templates and just under 95,000 productive rearrangements. Cryopreserved peripheral blood mononuclear cells were obtained before treatment, at response, and at either sustained remission or disease progression. General study outcomes and caveats: Baseline clonality exceeded that of age-matched healthy donors and correlated strongly with circulating CD8+ T-cell counts. Clonality rose at ibrutinib response, remained stable during sustained remission, and dropped back toward baseline at progression. Public clonotypes were found to be uncommon and were observed to contract or remain stable during treatment; the increase in clonality was shown to reflect expansion of private clonotypes at ibrutinib response. Sampling times were not matched between sustained-remission and progressing patients, and lymph node repertoires were not studied.

V has 0 bases trimmed and J has 2 bases trimmed; junction bases matching no gene number 3. The CDR3 runs 16 amino acids, cysteine and phenylalanine included. Of the read, only the CDR3 DNA is kept; its 48 bases are in frame from base 1. The germline V gene provides CDR1 MNHEY and CDR2 SVGAGI. The goal of deep resolution MiSeq sequencing was a depth between 1 in 1 million and 1 in 200,000 T cells, and coverage averaged 10x per clonotype. The immunoSEQ hsTCRB Kit was used to generate TCR beta libraries. On the authors' methods: ImmunoSEQ Data Assistant and ImmunoSEQ Analyzer were used for data analysis, and V, D and J genes were assigned according to IMGT definitions. Clonality, with values ranging from 0 to 1, was calculated as one minus the normalized Shannon entropy of productive rearrangement frequencies. Only overrepresented clonotypes making up at least 0.05% of each patient's repertoire were included in the public clonotype analysis. About a dozen repertoires from age-matched healthy donors, obtained from immuneACCESS, served as clonality controls. Sourced from immuneACCESS, this table was stored by TCRdb with only in-frame sequences that have V and J called. A share of the clones is absent; for the studies checked, an unresolved V gene accounts for under half, and the remainder has no known explanation. From that table come the V and J calls and clone size; the DNA was used to work out D and trimming. The sample table shows about 140,000 clones, and approximately 80% are seen once. The leading ten clones occupy about 29% of the sample.

Sample time point, as interpreted from the label and publication: 12 months on ibrutinib. For TCR beta library preparation, roughly 2 micrograms of genomic DNA were extracted from the cryopreserved PBMCs. Longitudinal blood samples from CLL patients on ibrutinib monotherapy were analyzed using high-throughput TCR beta sequencing. Patients were enrolled in a phase 2 open-label single-center ibrutinib monotherapy trial. This clone was observed a few times. The clone's antigen remains unknown. Per-base qualities were not stored, and no clone one base away is much larger. The chain couples TRBV6-5 to TRBJ2-3; the junction holds 9 bases that match TRBD2. Sample: PBMCs, taken after 12 months of ibrutinib treatment. The TCR originated in a human donor with chronic lymphocytic leukemia. DNA sequence: TGTGCCAGCAGTTACTCGAGACTAGCGGTCACAGATACGCAGTATTTT. Translated, it gives CASSYSRLAVTDTQYF.